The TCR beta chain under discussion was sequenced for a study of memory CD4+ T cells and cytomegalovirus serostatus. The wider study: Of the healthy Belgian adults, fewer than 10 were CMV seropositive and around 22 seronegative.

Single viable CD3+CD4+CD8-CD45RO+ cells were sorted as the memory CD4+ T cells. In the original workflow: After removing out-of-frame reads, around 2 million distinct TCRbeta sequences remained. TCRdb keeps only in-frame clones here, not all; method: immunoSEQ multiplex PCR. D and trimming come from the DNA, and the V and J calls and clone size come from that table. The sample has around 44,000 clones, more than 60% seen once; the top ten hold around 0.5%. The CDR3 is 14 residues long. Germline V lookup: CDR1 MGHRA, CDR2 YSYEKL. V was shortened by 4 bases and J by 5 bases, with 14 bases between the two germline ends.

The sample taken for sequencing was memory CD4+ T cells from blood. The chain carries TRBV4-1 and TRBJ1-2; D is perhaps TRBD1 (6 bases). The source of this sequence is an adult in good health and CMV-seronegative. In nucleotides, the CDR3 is TGCGCCAGCAGCCTTGACGCAGGGGCTTATGGCTACACCTTC. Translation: CASSLDAGAYGYTF.